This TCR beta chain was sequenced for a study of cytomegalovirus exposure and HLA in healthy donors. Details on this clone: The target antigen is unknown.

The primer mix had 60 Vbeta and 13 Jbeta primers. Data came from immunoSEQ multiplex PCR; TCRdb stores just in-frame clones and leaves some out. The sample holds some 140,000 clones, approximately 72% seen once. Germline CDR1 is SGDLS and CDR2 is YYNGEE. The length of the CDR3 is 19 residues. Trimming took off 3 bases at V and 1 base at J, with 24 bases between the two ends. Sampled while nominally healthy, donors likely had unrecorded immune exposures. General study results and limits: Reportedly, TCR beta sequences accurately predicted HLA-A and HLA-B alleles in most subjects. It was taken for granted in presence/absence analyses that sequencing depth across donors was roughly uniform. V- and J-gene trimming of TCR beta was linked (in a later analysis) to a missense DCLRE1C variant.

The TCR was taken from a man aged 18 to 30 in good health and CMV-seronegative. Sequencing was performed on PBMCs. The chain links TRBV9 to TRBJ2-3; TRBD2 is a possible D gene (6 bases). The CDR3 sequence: CASSADLRGIKWGTDTQYF. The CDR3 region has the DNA TGTGCCAGCAGCGCCGATCTCCGGGGGATCAAGTGGGGCACAGATACGCAGTATTTT.